A single sample gave rise to the 23 T cell receptor beta chains below, sequenced in a study of breast tumors, draining lymph nodes, adjacent tissues. TCRdb itself ran the multiplex PCR reads through MiXCR, one entry per CDR3 protein. Among 200,000 to 250,000 distinct CDR3 sequences listed, 34% were seen once. The lymph nodes were axillary draining lymph nodes from breast cancer patients. Source material: axillary lymph node tissue. The receptors come from a female donor with breast cancer. Some clones in this sample may be carry-over from other donors' samples.

This clonotype was recorded at least ten times. The chain is built from TRBV24-1 and TRBJ2-7; no definite D call. Germline-derived CDR1 and CDR2 are KGHDR and SFDVKD. The V and J ends lost 8 bases and 0 bases respectively, with 10 bases between them. This CDR3 is 13 amino acids long. The CDR3 sequence: CATNPESSYEQYF. The CDR3 DNA follows: TGTGCCACCAACCCAGAAAGCTCCTACGAGCAGTACTTC.

This clonotype was counted many times. The chain links TRBV10-2 to TRBJ2-7; no definite D call. The germline CDR1 and CDR2 sequences are WSHSY and SAAADI. Trimming took off 6 bases at V and 2 bases at J, with 11 bases between the two ends. The CDR3 spans 13 residues. CDR3 DNA: TGCGCCAGCAGAAAAGATCTACCCTACGAGCAGTACTTC. It encodes CASRKDLPYEQYF.

This clonotype was picked up a small number of times. A single base separates this from a much larger clone, so it may be a read error. Since the CDR3 does not end with the conserved phenylalanine or tryptophan, this likely comes from a read error. This sequence joins TRBV19 and TRBJ2-5; 13 bases are a match to TRBD2. From germline, CDR1 is LNHDA and CDR2 SQIVND (reference sequence). The CDR3 consists of 16 residues. The V segment lost 4 bases and the J segment 4 bases; nucleotides outside the gene matches: 6. The CDR3 DNA is TGTGCCAGTAGTAAGGGACTAGCGGGAAGTGGAGAGACCCAGTACTCC. As protein: CASSKGLAGSGETQYS.

The chain is built from TRBV2 and TRBJ2-1; 12 nucleotides align to TRBD2. The V and J ends lost 6 bases and 10 bases, in that order; junction bases with no gene match: 10. This CDR3 spans 15 amino acids. The germline gives CDR1 SNHLY, CDR2 FYNNEI. Here the CDR3 DNA reads TGTGCCAGCAGACCGACTAGCGGGAGATTTTACGAGCAGTTCTTC. Translation gives CASRPTSGRFYEQFF.

J is TRBJ1-2 and V is TRBV28; a possible D gene is TRBD1 (5 bases). The CDR3 runs to 12 residues. In germline, CDR1 is MDHEN, CDR2 SYDVKM. The CDR3 DNA reads TGTTCGGTCAGGGAAACTAACTATGGCTACACCTTC. This codes for CSVRETNYGYTF.

Only one count was recorded for this clonotype. The rearrangement joins TRBV29-1 to TRBJ2-7, with 9 positions matching TRBD1. The CDR3 runs to 14 residues. Germline CDR1 SQVTM, CDR2 ANQGSEA. With V trimmed by 6 bases and J by 6 bases, 12 bases remained unmatched. The CDR3 spells CSVLGDRARIEQYF. The DNA for the CDR3 is TGCAGCGTCCTAGGGGACAGGGCAAGGATCGAGCAGTACTTC.

Note on this clonotype: Germline and junction disagree at one end, which may indicate a read error. This chain links TRBV6-4 with TRBJ2-1; TRBD2 agrees at 14 bases. Germline V lookup: CDR1 MRHNA, CDR2 SNTAGT. The CDR3 runs to 15 residues. CDR3 DNA: TGTGCCAGCAGTCACTCGGGACTAGCGGGGGCAGTCCGGTTCTTC. Its protein product is CASSHSGLAGAVRFF.

Many counts were recorded for this clonotype. This chain links TRBV20-1 with TRBJ2-1; the match to TRBD2 covers 10 bases. CDR1 is DFQATT, CDR2 SNEGSKA, per germline (reference sequence). CDR3 length: 16 amino acids. J was trimmed by 6 bases and V by 2 bases; bases with no gene match: 10. The CDR3 DNA sequence: TGCAGTGCTAGATCCCCCAGCGGGAGGGCCGGCAATGAGCAGTTCTTC. Residues: CSARSPSGRAGNEQFF.

This clonotype was counted ten times or more. V gene TRBV5-1 combines with J gene TRBJ2-7; D could derive from TRBD1 or TRBD2 (5 bases each). Germline V gives CDR1 SGHRS, CDR2 YFSETQ. The CDR3 length is 14 residues. Trimming shortened V by 6 bases and J by 6 bases, and 19 bases separated the two germline ends. The CDR3 loop reads CASTEGPLPGEQYF. In nucleotides, the CDR3 is TGCGCCAGCACAGAGGGACCCCTCCCCGGCGAGCAGTACTTC.

This clonotype was seen repeatedly, ten times or more. The V gene is TRBV18, the J gene TRBJ1-5; D unresolved. Germline V gene sequence: CDR1 KGHSH, CDR2 LQKENI. Deletions cut 5 bases from V and 6 bases from J, with 17 bases between. This CDR3 spans 15 amino acids. CDR3 nucleotides: TGTGCCAGCTCATCTGCCCAACACCGGGGTCAGCCCCAGCATTTT. Translated: CASSSAQHRGQPQHF.

The chain combines TRBV6-6 with TRBJ2-1; 13 nucleotides align to TRBD2. The ends lost 4 bases at V and 7 bases at J; junction bases unmatched: 7. This CDR3 is 16 amino acids long. CDR1 and CDR2 (germline): MNHNY, SVGAGI (reference sequence). The CDR3 spells CASSSLGTSGINEQFF. CDR3 nucleotides: TGTGCCAGCAGTTCCCTCGGGACTAGCGGGATTAATGAGCAGTTCTTC.

This clonotype has at least ten counts. The CDR3 loop is CASSLVPSGGETQYF. CDR3 nucleotide sequence: TGTGCCAGCAGCTTAGTCCCTAGCGGGGGAGAGACCCAGTACTTC. The chain employs TRBV7-2 and TRBJ2-5, with 10 positions matching TRBD2. CDR1 and CDR2 from the germline V gene are SGHTA and FQGNSA. The CDR3 is 15 residues long. Trimming at V came to 1 base and at J to 4 bases, leaving 3 bases not matched to a gene.

This clonotype came up many times. The chain recombines TRBV4-3 with TRBJ2-3; D remains ambiguous. Germline assignment: CDR1 LGHNA and CDR2 YSLEER. This CDR3 contains 14 residues. V was trimmed by 0 bases and J by 6 bases, leaving 10 bases between them. The DNA for the CDR3 is TGCGCCAGCAGCCAAGACCCCCCCCCGGATACGCAGTATTTT. As protein: CASSQDPPPDTQYF.

The rearrangement links TRBV7-2 to TRBJ2-4, with D perhaps given as TRBD1 or TRBD2 (5 bases each). The CDR3 is made up of 18 amino acids. Per germline, CDR1 SGHTA and CDR2 FQGNSA. The V end lost 2 bases, the J end lost 0 bases, and 17 bases lay between the germline ends. The CDR3 sequence is CASSLRTGGEEAKNIQYF. DNA of the CDR3: TGTGCCAGCAGCTTAAGAACAGGAGGCGAGGAAGCCAAAAACATTCAGTACTTC. Together with reference TRBV7-2 and TRBJ2-4, the CDR3 gives the full variable domain: GAGVSQSPSNKVTEKGKDVELRCDPISGHTALYWYRQSLGQGLEFLIYFQGNSAPDKSGLPSDRFSAERTGGSVSTLTIQRTQQEDSAVYLCASSLRTGGEEAKNIQYFGAGTRLSVL.

Ten or more counts support this clonotype. J is TRBJ1-2 and V is TRBV2, with D perhaps matching TRBD1 (6 bases). Per the germline V gene, CDR1 is SNHLY and CDR2 is FYNNEI. The ends were cut back, 4 bases at V and 6 bases at J, with 21 bases in the middle. The CDR3 totals 16 residues. CDR3 protein: CASSALDSRPVNGYTF. For the CDR3, the DNA is TGTGCCAGCAGTGCCCTGGACAGTAGACCGGTGAATGGCTACACCTTC. Full variable domain (outside the CDR3, taken from reference TRBV2 and TRBJ1-2): EPEVTQTPSHQVTQMGQEVILRCVPISNHLYFYWYRQILGQKVEFLVSFYNNEISEKSEIFDDQFSVERPDGSNFTLKIRSTKLEDSAMYFCASSALDSRPVNGYTFGSGTRLTVV.

This chain uses TRBV6-6 with TRBJ1-6, with D unclear. CDR3 size: 13 residues. The germline gives CDR1 MNHNY, CDR2 SVGAGI (reference sequence). V lost 4 bases and J lost 4, with 5 bases in between. The CDR3 bases are TGTGCCAGCAGTTCCAGTTATAATTCACCCCTCCACTTT. It translates to CASSSSYNSPLHF.

Only a few counts were recorded for this clonotype. V and J are TRBV11-2 and TRBJ2-6, with D possibly TRBD2 on 5 matching bases. This CDR3 spans 15 amino acids. V was shortened by 1 base and J by 4 bases, with 8 bases between the two germline ends. Germline values: CDR1 SGHAT, CDR2 FQNNGV. The CDR3 reads CASSLVGGGANVLTF. CDR3 DNA: TGTGCCAGCAGCTTAGTGGGCGGGGGGGCCAACGTCCTGACTTTC.

There are many counts of this clonotype. The chain links TRBV6-5 to TRBJ1-2; 7 positions agree with TRBD1. The CDR3 is 15 amino acids. From germline, CDR1 is MNHEY and CDR2 SVGAGI. The junction had 7 bases not matched to a gene; V was cut back by 0 bases and J by 6 bases. In DNA form, the CDR3 reads TGTGCCAGCAGTTACTCGAGCCAGGGGGGCAATGGCTACACCTTC. Encoded protein: CASSYSSQGGNGYTF.

This clonotype was recorded at least ten times. The V gene is TRBV19, the J gene TRBJ2-3, with TRBD2 identical over 14 bases. This CDR3 comprises 18 residues. The trim removed 7 bases at V and 1 base at J, leaving 10 bases unmatched. CDR1 and CDR2 (germline): LNHDA, SQIVND (reference sequence). The CDR3 region has the DNA TGTGCCAGTACTAAGACTAGCGGGAGGGCCAGAGGCACAGATACGCAGTATTTT. It encodes CASTKTSGRARGTDTQYF.

Many counts were recorded for this clonotype. The chain has TRBV6-5 and TRBJ2-7; D may correspond to TRBD1 or TRBD2 (5 bases each). V was trimmed by 5 bases and J by 0 bases, leaving 14 bases between them. The CDR3 contains 15 residues. CDR1 and CDR2 (germline): MNHEY, SVGAGI. CDR3 region: CASSGTARLSYEQYF. The DNA of the CDR3 is TGTGCCAGCAGTGGGACCGCACGTCTCTCCTACGAGCAGTACTTC.

At least ten counts were recorded for this clonotype. DNA of the CDR3: TGTGCCAGCAGACCACCCCCGGACGGAGACACCGGGGAGCTGTTTTTT. Encoded protein: CASRPPPDGDTGELFF. The genes are TRBV7-9 and TRBJ2-2; D gene unclear. V was cut by 6 bases and J by 3 bases, with 17 bases left in between. There are 16 residues in the CDR3. From germline, CDR1 is SEHNR and CDR2 FQNEAQ (reference sequence).

Concerning this clonotype itself: A much larger clone is a single base away; this may be a read error. The chain couples TRBV20-1 to TRBJ2-5; TRBD2 is a possible D gene (7 bases). V was clipped by 1 base and J by 7 bases, with 16 bases between them. The CDR3 loop spans 14 amino acids. The germline gives CDR1 DFQATT, CDR2 SNEGSKA (reference sequence). As DNA, the CDR3 is TGCAGTGCTAGAGGCGGGGGACCGGGGGCGACCCAGTACTTC. As protein: CSARGGGPGATQYF.

This clonotype was found many times. The chain links TRBV19 to TRBJ2-7, with TRBD2 matching over 14 bases. The V gene end was trimmed by 8 bases and the J gene end by 4 bases; junction bases not matched to a gene: 7. The germline V gene has CDR1 LNHDA and CDR2 SQIVND (reference sequence). This CDR3 is 15 amino acids long. The CDR3 DNA reads as TGTGCCAGTCAGAGACTAGCGGGAGGGGATTACGAGCAGTACTTC. Translated: CASQRLAGGDYEQYF. The full variable domain, with the rest looked up from reference TRBV19 and TRBJ2-7, is DGGITQSPKYLFRKEGQNVTLSCEQNLNHDAMYWYRQDPGQGLRLIYYSQIVNDFQKGDIAEGYSVSREKKESFPLTVTSAQKNPTAFYLCASQRLAGGDYEQYFGPGTRLTVT.